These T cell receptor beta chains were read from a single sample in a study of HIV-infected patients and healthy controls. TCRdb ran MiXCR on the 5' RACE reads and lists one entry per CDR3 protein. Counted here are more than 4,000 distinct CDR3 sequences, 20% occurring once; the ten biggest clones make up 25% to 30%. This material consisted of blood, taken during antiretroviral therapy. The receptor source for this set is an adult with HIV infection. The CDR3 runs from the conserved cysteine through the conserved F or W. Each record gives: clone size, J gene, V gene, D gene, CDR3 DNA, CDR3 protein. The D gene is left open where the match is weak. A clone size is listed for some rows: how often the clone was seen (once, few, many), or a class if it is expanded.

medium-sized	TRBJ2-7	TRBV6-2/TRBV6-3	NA	TGTGCCAGCAGTTACTCGATGGGCTACCGCTACGAGCAGTACTTC	CASSYSMGYRYEQYF
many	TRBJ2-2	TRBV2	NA	TGTGCCAGCAGTGAGGCCACACGGACCGGGGAGCTGTTTTTT	CASSEATRTGELFF
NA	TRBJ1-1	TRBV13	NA	TGTGCCAGCAGCTTAGGGGTCAGTGGCACTGAAGCTTTCTTT	CASSLGVSGTEAFF
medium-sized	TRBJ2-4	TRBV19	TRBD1	TGTGCCAGTAGTACCTATACAGGGGGATTAAACATTCAGTACTTC	CASSTYTGGLNIQYF
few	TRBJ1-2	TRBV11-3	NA	TGTGCCAGCAGCTTGATACAAGCTGGCGGCTACACCTTC	CASSLIQAGGYTF
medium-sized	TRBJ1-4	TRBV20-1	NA	TGCAGTGCTAGGGAGGTGCACACAACTAATGAAAAACTGTTTTTT	CSAREVHTTNEKLFF
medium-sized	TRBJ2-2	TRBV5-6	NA	TGTGCCAGCAGATCGGGACCTACCACCGGGGAGCTGTTTTTT	CASRSGPTTGELFF
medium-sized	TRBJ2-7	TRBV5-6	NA	TGTGCCAGCAGCGGGGGTGCTATTCAACTTTACGAGCAGTACTTC	CASSGGAIQLYEQYF
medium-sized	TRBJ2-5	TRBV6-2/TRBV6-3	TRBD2	TGTGCCAGCAGTTACTCGATCACTAGCGGACAAGAGACCCAGTACTTC	CASSYSITSGQETQYF
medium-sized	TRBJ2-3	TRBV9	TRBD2	TGTGCCAGCAGCACCCCCCTTAGTGCTAGCGGGGGGCGCACAGATACGCAGTATTTT	CASSTPLSASGGRTDTQYF
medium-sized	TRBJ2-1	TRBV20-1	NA	TGCAGTGCGAACACTGGGGCCAAGGAGCAGTTCTTC	CSANTGAKEQFF
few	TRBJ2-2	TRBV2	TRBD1	TGTGCCAGCAGTGCTACTTCCGGGACAGACTACACCGGGGAGCTGTTTTTT	CASSATSGTDYTGELFF
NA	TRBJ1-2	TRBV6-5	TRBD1	TGTTCCAGCAGTCAAGGACAGGGAGGCTATGGCTACACCTTC	CSSSQGQGGYGYTF
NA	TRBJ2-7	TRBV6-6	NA	TGTGCCAGCAGTTACGCCTTAAACAGGGAGGTAGGGGGCGAGCAGTACTTC	CASSYALNREVGGEQYF
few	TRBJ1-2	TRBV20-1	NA	TGCAGTGCTAGAGATCGTGAGAGTCCCAACTATGGCTACACCTTC	CSARDRESPNYGYTF
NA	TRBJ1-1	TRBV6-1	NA	TGTGCCATTACTTGGACGGTCAACACTGAAGCTTTCTTT	CAITWTVNTEAFF
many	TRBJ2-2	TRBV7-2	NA	TGTGCCAGCTCCGAAGGTTCGGCCTCCGGGGAGCTGTTTTTT	CASSEGSASGELFF
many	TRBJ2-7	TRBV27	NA	TGTGCCAGCAGTTCCTTACAGGGATACGAGCAGTACTTC	CASSSLQGYEQYF
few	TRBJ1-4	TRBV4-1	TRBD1	TGCGCCAGTACCCTGACCGGGACAGCTGAAAAACTGTTTTTT	CASTLTGTAEKLFF
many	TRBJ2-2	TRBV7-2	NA	TGTGCCAGCAGCTGGGGCCGACAGGGAGGTGAAGCCGGGGAGCTGTTTTTT	CASSWGRQGGEAGELFF
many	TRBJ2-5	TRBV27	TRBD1	TGTGCCAGCAGTTTTCGGGACAGGGGGCGCGAAGAGACCCAGTACTTC	CASSFRDRGREETQYF
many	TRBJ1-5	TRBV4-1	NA	TGCGCCAGCAGCCAAGAGATGGTATATAGCAATCAGCCCCAGCATTTT	CASSQEMVYSNQPQHF
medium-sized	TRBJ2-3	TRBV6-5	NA	TGTGCCAGCAGTGGGGGTCGACTGTCAGATACGCAGTATTTT	CASSGGRLSDTQYF
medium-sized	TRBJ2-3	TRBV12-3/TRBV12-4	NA	TGTGCCAGCAGTTTGGGAGGACAGACCACAGATACGCAGTATTTT	CASSLGGQTTDTQYF
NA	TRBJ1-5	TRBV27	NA	TGTGCCAGCAGTTACGCCCCGAGCCAGCCCCAGCATTTT	CASSYAPSQPQHF
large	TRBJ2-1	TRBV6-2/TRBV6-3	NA	TGTGCCAGCAGTTACGAGGACAACCGATACAATGAGCAGTTCTTC	CASSYEDNRYNEQFF
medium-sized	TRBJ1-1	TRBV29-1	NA	TGCAGCTTCTACGGACCCTCCAAGAACACTGAAGCTTTCTTT	CSFYGPSKNTEAFF
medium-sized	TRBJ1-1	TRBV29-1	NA	TGCAGCGTTGAAGATCCGGGATCTGAAGCTTTCTTT	CSVEDPGSEAFF
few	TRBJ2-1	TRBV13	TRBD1	TGTGCCAGCAGCGAACGGGACAGGGGTTACAATGAGCAGTTCTTC	CASSERDRGYNEQFF
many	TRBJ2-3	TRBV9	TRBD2	TGTGCCAGCAGCCGTACGGGGGGGCCTAAAGATACGCAGTATTTT	CASSRTGGPKDTQYF
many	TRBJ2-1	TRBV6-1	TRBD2	TGTGCCAGCAGTGTCCTAGCGGGGGGAAATGAGCAGTTCTTC	CASSVLAGGNEQFF
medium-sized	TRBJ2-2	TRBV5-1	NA	TGCGCCAGCAGCTTCCCCCCCCCTCCGGCCGGGGAGCTGTTTTTT	CASSFPPPPAGELFF
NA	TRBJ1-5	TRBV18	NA	TGTGCCAGCTCGCGCAGGGATGATCGCAATCAGCCCCAGCATTTT	CASSRRDDRNQPQHF
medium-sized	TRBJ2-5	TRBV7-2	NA	TGTGCCAGCAGCTTAGATTTTCGGGGGGCGGCGGAGACCCAGTACTTC	CASSLDFRGAAETQYF
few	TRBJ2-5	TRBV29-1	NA	TGCAGCGTTGAAGAACAAAGGGGGGCCATGGGGCAGGAGACCCAGTACTTC	CSVEEQRGAMGQETQYF
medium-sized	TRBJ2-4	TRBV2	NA	TGTGCCAGCAGTGAAGCGCTTGGACACTTAGCCAAAAACATTCAGTACTTC	CASSEALGHLAKNIQYF
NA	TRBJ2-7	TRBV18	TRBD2	TGTGCCAGCTCACCCGGGACTAGCGCCGAGCAGTACTTC	CASSPGTSAEQYF
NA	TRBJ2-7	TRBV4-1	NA	TGCGCCAGCAGCCAAGTATCTCCAGGAGAGGACGAGCAGTACTTC	CASSQVSPGEDEQYF
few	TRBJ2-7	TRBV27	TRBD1	TGTGCCAGCAGGCCCGGGACAGTCGTCTCCTACGAGCAGTACTTC	CASRPGTVVSYEQYF
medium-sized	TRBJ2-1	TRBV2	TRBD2	TGTGCCCGACAAGCTAGCGGGGGGGCGGTCAATGAGCAGTTCTTC	CARQASGGAVNEQFF
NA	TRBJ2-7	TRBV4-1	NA	TGCGCCAGCAGCCAAGATAGCGGCAGGGTCCTCTACGAGCAGTACTTC	CASSQDSGRVLYEQYF
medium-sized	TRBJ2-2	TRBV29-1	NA	TGCAGCGTCCACCTTGGCGCCGGGGAGCTGTTTTTT	CSVHLGAGELFF
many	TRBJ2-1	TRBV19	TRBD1	TGTGCCAGTAAACAGGGGTCCGCCTACAATGAGCAGTTCTTC	CASKQGSAYNEQFF
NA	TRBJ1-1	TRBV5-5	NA	TGTGCCAGCAGCTTCTCAGTCTCGACAATTAGCACTGAAGCTTTCTTT	CASSFSVSTISTEAFF
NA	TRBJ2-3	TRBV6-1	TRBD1	TGTGCCAGCAGTGAACGGCCGGGACAGTCAAATTTT	CASSERPGQSNF
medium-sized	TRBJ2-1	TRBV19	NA	TGTGCCAGTTCACAGGGAGGATCCTACAATGAGCAGTTCTTC	CASSQGGSYNEQFF
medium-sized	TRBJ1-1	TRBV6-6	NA	TGTGCCAGCAGTTACTCAGGCTCAGGGCTTTTCGAAGCTTTCTTT	CASSYSGSGLFEAFF
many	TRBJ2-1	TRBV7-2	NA	TGTGCCAGCAGCCCCGAGGGGCTTACATACAATGAGCAGTTCTTC	CASSPEGLTYNEQFF
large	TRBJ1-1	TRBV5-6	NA	TGTGCCAGCAGCTTATCGGTAGATGGCAATGAAGCTTTCTTT	CASSLSVDGNEAFF
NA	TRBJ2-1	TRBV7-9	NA	TGTGCCAGCAGCTTTATGGATTCCTACAATGAGCAGTTCTTC	CASSFMDSYNEQFF